The present T cell receptor beta chain was sequenced within a study of T-cell memory formation after mild COVID-19. The CDR3 covers 12 residues. Losses at the gene ends were 5 bases for V and 8 bases for J; bases not matched to a gene: 5. Germline lookup yields CDR1 DFQATT and CDR2 SNEGSKA (reference sequence). This clonotype was seen a handful of times. Antigen specificity is unknown. Study-wide results and limits: CD4+ contracting clones lay mainly in CM and EM, CD8+ ones in EMRA. A second wave expanding day 15 to 37 was CD4+-biased; contracting clones were balanced.

Amplification by 5'RACE using constant-segment primers produced TCR alpha and TCR beta cDNA libraries that carried sample barcodes and UMIs. Each CDR3 protein gets one entry after TCRdb re-called the 5' RACE reads with MiXCR. Altogether roughly 170,000 distinct CDR3 sequences are present, approximately 17% being singletons, with the ten largest covering roughly 3.9%. V gene TRBV20-1 combines with J gene TRBJ1-4; 7 bases are shared with TRBD1. The sequence derives from a man younger than 35 who had mild COVID-19 (a few samples of this study predate the infection). Cell type and time point are not known. The source material was PBMCs or a T cell subset sorted from them (not recorded which). Here the CDR3 DNA reads TGCAGTGCTCCTGGACAGGTCGAAAAACTGTTTTTT. This translates into CSAPGQVEKLFF.